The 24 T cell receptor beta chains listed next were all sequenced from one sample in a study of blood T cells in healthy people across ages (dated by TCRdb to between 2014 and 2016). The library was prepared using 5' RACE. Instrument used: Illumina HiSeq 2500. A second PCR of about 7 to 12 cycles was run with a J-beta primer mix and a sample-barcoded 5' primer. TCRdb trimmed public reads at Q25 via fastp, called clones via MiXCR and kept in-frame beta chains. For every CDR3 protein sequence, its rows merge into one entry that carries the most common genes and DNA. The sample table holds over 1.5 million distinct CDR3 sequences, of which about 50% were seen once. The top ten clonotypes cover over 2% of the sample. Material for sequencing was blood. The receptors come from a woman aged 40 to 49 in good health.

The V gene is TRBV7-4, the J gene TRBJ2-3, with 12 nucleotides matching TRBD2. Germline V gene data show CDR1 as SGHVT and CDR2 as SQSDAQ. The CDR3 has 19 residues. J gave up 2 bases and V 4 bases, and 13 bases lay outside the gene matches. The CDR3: CASSSRRLAGAPHTDTQYF. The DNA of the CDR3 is TGTGCCAGCAGCTCTCGTCGACTAGCGGGGGCACCCCACACAGATACGCAGTATTTT.

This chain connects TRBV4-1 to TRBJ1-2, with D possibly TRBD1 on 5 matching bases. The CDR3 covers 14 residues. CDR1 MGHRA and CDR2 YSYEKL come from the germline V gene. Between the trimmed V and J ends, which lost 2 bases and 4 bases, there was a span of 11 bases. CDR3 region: CASSQRQGGYGYTF. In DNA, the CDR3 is TGCGCCAGCAGCCAAAGGCAGGGTGGCTATGGCTACACCTTC.

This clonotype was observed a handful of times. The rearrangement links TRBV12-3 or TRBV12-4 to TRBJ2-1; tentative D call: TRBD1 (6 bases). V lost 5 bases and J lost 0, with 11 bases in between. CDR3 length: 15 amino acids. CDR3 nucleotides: TGTGCCAGCAGTCCAGGGGCGTTCTCCTACAATGAGCAGTTCTTC. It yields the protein CASSPGAFSYNEQFF.

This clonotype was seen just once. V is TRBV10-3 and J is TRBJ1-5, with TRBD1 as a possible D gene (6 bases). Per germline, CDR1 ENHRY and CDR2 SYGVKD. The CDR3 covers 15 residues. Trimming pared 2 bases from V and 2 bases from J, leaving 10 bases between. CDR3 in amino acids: CAISERGGGNQPQHF. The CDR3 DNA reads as TGTGCCATCAGTGAGAGGGGGGGGGGCAATCAGCCCCAGCATTTT.

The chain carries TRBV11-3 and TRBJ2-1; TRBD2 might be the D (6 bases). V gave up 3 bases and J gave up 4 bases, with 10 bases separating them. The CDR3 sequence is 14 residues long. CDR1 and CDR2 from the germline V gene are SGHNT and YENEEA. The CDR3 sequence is CASSFNSGYNEQFF. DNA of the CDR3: TGTGCCAGCAGCTTCAATAGCGGATACAATGAGCAGTTCTTC.

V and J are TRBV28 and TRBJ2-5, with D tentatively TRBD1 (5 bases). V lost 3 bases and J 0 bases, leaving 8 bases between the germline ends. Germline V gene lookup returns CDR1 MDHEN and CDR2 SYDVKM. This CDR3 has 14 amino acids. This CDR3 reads CASSFRANQETQYF. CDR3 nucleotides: TGTGCCAGCAGTTTCAGGGCAAACCAAGAGACCCAGTACTTC.

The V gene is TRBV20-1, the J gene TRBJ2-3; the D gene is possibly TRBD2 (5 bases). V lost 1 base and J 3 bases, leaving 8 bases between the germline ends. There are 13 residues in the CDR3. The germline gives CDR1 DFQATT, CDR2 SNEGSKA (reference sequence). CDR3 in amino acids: CSARGGETDTQYF. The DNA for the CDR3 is TGCAGTGCTAGAGGGGGAGAAACAGATACGCAGTATTTT.

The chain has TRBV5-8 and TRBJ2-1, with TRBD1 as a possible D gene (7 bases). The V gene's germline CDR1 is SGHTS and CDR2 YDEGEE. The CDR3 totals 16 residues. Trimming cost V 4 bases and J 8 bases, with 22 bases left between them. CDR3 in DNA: TGTGCCAGCAGCCCACGGGGGAGGACAGGTCACCATGAGCAGTTCTTC. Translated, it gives CASSPRGRTGHHEQFF.

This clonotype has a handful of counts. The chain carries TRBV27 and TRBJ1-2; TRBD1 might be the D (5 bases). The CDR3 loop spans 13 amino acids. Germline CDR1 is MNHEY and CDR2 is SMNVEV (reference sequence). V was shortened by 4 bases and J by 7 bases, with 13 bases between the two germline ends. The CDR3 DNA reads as TGTGCCAGCAGTTCGAACAGGTTGGGTGGCTACACCTTC. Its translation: CASSSNRLGGYTF.

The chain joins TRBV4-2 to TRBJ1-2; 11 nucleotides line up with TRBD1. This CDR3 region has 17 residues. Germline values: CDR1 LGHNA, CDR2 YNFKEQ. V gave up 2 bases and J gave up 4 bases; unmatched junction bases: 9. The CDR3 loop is CASSQNIGTGGIYGYTF. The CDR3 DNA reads TGTGCCAGCAGCCAAAATATCGGGACAGGGGGAATCTATGGCTACACCTTC.

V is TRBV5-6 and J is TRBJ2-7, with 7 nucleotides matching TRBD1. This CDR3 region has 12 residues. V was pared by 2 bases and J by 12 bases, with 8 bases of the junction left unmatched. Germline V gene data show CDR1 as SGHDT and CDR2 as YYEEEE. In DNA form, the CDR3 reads TGTGCCAGCAGCTTTCCTGGGGACAGAAGGTACTTC. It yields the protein CASSFPGDRRYF.

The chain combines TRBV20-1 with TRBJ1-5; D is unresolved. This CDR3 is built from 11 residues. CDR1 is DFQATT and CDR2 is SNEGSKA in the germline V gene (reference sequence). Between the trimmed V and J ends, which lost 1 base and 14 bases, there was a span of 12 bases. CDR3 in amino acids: CSARAAQIKHF. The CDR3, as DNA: TGCAGTGCTAGAGCCGCCCAAATTAAGCATTTT.

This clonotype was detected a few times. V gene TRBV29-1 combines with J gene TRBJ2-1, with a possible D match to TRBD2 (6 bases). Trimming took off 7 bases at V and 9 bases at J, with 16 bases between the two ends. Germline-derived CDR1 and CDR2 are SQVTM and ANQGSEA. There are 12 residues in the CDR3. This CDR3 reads CSGGTAGGEQFF. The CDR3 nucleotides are TGCAGCGGGGGGACTGCCGGTGGTGAGCAGTTCTTC.

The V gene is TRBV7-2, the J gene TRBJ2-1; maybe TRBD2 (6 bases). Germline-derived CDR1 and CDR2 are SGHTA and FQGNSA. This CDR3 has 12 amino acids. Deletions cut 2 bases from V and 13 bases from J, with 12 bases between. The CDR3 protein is CASSLMGRGQFF. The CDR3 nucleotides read TGTGCCAGCAGCTTAATGGGGCGGGGACAGTTCTTC. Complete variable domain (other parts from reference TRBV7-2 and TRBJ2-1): GAGVSQSPSNKVTEKGKDVELRCDPISGHTALYWYRQSLGQGLEFLIYFQGNSAPDKSGLPSDRFSAERTGGSVSTLTIQRTQQEDSAVYLCASSLMGRGQFFGPGTRLTVL.

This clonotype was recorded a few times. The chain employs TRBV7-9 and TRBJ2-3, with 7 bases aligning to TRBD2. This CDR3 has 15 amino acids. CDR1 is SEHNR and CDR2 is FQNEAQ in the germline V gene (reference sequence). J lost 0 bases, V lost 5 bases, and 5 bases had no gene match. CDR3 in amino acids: CASSESGVSTDTQYF. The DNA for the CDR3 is TGTGCCAGCAGCGAAAGCGGGGTGAGCACAGATACGCAGTATTTT.

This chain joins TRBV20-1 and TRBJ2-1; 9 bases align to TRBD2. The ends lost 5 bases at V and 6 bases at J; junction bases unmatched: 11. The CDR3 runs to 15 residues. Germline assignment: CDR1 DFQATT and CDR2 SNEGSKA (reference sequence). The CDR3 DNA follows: TGCAGTGCTCCGCCAAGCGGGGGGCGGGGCAATGAGCAGTTCTTC. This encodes CSAPPSGGRGNEQFF.

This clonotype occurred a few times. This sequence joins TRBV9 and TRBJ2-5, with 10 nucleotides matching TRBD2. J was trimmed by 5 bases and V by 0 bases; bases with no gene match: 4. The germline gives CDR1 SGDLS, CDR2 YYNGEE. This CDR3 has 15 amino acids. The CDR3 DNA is TGTGCCAGCAGCGTAGGGATAGCGGGGGGTGAGACCCAGTACTTC. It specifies CASSVGIAGGETQYF. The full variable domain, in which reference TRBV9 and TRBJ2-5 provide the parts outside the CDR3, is DSGVTQTPKHLITATGQRVTLRCSPRSGDLSVYWYQQSLDQGLQFLIQYYNGEERAKGNILERFSAQQFPDLHSELNLSSLELGDSALYFCASSVGIAGGETQYFGPGTRLLVL.

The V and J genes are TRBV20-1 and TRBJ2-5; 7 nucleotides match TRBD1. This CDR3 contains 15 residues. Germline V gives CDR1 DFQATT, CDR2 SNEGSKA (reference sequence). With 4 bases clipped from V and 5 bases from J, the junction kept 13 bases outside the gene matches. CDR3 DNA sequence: TGCAGTGCTAAGAGGGTACTAGGGGGCGGGGAGACCCAGTACTTC. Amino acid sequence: CSAKRVLGGGETQYF.

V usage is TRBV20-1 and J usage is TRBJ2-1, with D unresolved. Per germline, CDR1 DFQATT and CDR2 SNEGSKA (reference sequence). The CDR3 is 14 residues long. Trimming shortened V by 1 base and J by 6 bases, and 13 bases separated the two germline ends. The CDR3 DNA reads TGCAGTGCTAGAGGGTGGGTCTCCAGCAATGAGCAGTTCTTC. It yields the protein CSARGWVSSNEQFF.

CDR3 loop: CASSLAVAGPGETQYF. CDR3 coding DNA: TGCGCCAGCAGCTTGGCGGTAGCGGGGCCGGGAGAGACCCAGTACTTC. V usage is TRBV5-1 and J usage is TRBJ2-5; 8 bases are a match to TRBD2. CDR3 size: 16 residues. Trimming removed 0 bases from V and 4 bases from J; junction bases left unmatched: 8. CDR1 SGHRS and CDR2 YFSETQ come from the germline V gene.

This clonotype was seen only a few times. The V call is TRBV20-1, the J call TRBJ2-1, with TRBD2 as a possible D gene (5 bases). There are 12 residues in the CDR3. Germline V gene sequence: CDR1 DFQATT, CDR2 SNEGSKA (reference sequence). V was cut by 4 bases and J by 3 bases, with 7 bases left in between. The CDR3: CSATGDYNEQFF. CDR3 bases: TGCAGTGCTACCGGGGACTACAATGAGCAGTTCTTC.

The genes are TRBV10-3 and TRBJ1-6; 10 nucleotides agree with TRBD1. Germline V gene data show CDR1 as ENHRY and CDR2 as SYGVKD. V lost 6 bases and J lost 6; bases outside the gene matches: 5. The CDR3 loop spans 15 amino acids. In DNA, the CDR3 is TGTGCCATCAGGGGGGACAGGGGAGGTAATTCACCCCTCCACTTT. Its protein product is CAIRGDRGGNSPLHF.

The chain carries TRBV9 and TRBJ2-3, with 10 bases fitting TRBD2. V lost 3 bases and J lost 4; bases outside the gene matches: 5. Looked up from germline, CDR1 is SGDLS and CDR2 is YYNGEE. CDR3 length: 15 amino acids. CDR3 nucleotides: TGTGCCAGCAGCGCAGCGGGGGGGCCCCCAGATACGCAGTATTTT. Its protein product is CASSAAGGPPDTQYF.

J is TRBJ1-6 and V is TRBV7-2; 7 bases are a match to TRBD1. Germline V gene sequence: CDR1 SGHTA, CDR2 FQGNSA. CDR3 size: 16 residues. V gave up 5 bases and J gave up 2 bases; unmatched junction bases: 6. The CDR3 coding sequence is TGTGCCAGCAGCCCCCGACAGGGTACCTATAATTCACCCCTCCACTTT. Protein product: CASSPRQGTYNSPLHF.